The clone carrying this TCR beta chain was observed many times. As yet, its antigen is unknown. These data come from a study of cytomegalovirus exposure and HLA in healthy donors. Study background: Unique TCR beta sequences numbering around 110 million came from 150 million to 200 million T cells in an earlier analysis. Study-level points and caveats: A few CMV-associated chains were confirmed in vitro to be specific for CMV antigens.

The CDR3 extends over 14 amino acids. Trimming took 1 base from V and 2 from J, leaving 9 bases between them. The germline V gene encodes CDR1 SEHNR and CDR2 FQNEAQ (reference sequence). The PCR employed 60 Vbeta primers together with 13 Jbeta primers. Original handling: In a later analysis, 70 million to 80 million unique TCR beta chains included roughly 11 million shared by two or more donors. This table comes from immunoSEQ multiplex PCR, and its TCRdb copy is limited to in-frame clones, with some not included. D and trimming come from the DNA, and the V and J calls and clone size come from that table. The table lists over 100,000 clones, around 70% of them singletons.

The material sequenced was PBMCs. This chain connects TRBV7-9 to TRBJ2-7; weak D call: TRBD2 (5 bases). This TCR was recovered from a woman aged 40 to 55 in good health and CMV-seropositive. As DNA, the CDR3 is TGTGCCAGCAGCTTAGTTCACGGGACCTACGAGCAGTACTTC. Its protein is CASSLVHGTYEQYF.